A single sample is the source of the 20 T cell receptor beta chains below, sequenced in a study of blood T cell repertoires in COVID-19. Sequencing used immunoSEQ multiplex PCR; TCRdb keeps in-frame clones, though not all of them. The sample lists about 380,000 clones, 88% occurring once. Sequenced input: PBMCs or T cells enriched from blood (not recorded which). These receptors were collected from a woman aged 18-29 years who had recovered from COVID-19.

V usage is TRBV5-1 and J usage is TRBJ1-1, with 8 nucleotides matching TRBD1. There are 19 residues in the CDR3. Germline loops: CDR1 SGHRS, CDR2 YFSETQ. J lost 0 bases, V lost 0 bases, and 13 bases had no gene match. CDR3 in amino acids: CASSLEGYNRGSMNTEAFF. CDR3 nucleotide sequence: TGCGCCAGCAGCTTGGAGGGTTACAACAGGGGGTCGATGAACACTGAAGCTTTCTTT.

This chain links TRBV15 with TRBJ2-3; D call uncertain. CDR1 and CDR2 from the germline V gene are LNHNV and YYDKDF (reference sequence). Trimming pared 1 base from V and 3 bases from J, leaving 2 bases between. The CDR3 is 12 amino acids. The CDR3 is CATSRVTDTQYF. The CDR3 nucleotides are TGTGCCACCAGCAGAGTAACAGATACGCAGTATTTT.

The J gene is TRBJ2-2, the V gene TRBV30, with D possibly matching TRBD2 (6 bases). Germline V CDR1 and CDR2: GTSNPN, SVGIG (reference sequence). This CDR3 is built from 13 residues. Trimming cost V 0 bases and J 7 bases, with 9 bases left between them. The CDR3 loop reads CAWSVRGFGELFF. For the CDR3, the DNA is TGTGCCTGGAGTGTACGGGGGTTCGGGGAGCTGTTTTTT.

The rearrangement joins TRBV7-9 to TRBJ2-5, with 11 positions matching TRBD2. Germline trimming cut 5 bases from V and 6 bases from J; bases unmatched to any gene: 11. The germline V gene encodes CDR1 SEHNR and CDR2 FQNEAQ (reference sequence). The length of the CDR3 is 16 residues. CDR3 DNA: TGTGCCAGCAGCCCTCGGCTAGCGGGGGGCCTAAAGACCCAGTACTTC. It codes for CASSPRLAGGLKTQYF.

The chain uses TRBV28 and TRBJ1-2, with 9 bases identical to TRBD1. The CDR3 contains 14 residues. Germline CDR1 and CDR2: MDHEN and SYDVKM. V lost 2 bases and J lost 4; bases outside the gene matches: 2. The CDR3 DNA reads TGTGCCAGCAGTTTAAAACAGGGGGCCTATGGCTACACCTTC. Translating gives CASSLKQGAYGYTF.

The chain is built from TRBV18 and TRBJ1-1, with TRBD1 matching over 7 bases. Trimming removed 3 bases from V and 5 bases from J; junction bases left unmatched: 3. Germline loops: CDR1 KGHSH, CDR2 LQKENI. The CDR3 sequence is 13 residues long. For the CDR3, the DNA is TGTGCCAGCTCACCGGACAGGAGGACTGAAGCTTTCTTT. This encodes CASSPDRRTEAFF.

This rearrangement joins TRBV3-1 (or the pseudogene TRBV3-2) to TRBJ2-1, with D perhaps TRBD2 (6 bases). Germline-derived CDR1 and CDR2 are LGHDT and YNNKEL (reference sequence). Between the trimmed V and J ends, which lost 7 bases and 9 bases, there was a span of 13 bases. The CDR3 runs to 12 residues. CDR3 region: CASTTRGGEQFF. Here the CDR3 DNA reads TGTGCCAGCACCACGAGGGGAGGTGAGCAGTTCTTC.

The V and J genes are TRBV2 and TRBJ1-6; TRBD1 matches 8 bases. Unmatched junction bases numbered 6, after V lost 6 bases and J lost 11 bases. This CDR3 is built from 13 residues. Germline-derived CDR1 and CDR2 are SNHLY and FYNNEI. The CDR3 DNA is TGTGCCAGCAGGAGACAGGGGAATCCACCCCTCCACTTT. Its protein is CASRRQGNPPLHF.

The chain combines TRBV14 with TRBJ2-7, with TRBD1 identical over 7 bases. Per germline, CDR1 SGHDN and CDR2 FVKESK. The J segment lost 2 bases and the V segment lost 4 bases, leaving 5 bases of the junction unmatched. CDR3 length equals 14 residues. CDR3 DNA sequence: TGTGCCAGCAGCCCACAGGGGCCAGCCTACGAGCAGTACTTC. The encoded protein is CASSPQGPAYEQYF.

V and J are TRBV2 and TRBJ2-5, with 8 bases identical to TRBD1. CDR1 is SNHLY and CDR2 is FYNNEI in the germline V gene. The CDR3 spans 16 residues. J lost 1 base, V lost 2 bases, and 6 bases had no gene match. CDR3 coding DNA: TGTGCCAGCAGTGAATGGCACAGGGGGTTCCAAGAGACCCAGTACTTC. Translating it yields CASSEWHRGFQETQYF. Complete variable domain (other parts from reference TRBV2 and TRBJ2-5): EPEVTQTPSHQVTQMGQEVILRCVPISNHLYFYWYRQILGQKVEFLVSFYNNEISEKSEIFDDQFSVERPDGSNFTLKIRSTKLEDSAMYFCASSEWHRGFQETQYFGPGTRLLVL.

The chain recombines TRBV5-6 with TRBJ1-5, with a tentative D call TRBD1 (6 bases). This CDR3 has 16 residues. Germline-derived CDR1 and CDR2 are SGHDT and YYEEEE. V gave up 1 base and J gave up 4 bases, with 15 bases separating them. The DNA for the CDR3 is TGTGCCAGCAGCTTGTACTGGACAGCCCAAAATCAGCCCCAGCATTTT. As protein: CASSLYWTAQNQPQHF.

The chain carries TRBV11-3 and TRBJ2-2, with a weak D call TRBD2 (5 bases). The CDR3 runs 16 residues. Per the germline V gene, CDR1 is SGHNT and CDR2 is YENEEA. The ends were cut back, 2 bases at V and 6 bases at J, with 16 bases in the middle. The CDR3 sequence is CASSLKSGLGAGELFF. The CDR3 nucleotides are TGTGCCAGCAGCTTAAAAAGCGGCCTTGGCGCCGGGGAGCTGTTTTTT.

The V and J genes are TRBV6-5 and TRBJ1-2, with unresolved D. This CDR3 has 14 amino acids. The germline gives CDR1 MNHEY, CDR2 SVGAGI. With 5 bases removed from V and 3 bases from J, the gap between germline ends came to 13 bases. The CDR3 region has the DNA TGTGCCAGCAGTCCCATAGAAGATTACTATGGCTACACCTTC. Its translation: CASSPIEDYYGYTF.

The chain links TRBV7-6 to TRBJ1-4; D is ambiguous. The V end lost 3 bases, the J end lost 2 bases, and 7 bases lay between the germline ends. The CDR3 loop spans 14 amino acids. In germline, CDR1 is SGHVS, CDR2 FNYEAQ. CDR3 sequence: CASSLGGTNEKLFF. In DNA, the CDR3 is TGTGCCAGCAGCTTGGGAGGGACTAATGAAAAACTGTTTTTT.

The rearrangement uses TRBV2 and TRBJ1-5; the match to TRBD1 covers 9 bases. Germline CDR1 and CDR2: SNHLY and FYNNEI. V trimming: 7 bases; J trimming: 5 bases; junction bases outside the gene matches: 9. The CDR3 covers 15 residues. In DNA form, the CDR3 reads TGTGCCAGCACTAGGACAGGGGACGTCGATCAGCCCCAGCATTTT. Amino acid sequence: CASTRTGDVDQPQHF.

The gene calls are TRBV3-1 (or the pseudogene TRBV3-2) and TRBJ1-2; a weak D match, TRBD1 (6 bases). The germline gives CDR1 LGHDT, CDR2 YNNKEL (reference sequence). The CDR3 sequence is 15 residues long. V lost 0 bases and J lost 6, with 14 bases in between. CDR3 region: CASSQDWARGDGYTF. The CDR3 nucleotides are TGTGCCAGCAGCCAAGATTGGGCCAGGGGCGATGGCTACACCTTC.

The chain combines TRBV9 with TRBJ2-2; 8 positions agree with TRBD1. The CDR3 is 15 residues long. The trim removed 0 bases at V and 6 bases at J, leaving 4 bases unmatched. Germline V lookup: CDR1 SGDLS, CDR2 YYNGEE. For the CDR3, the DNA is TGTGCCAGCAGCGTAGTGGGACAGGCGGCCGGGGAGCTGTTTTTT. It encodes CASSVVGQAAGELFF.

In nucleotides, the CDR3 is TGTGCCATTCAGGGGGAGGACGGCTACACCTTC. The encoded protein is CAIQGEDGYTF. The chain recombines TRBV19 with TRBJ1-2; 7 bases map to TRBD1. The germline V gene encodes CDR1 LNHDA and CDR2 SQIVND (reference sequence). CDR3 length: 11 amino acids. The trim removed 10 bases at V and 8 bases at J, leaving 7 bases unmatched.

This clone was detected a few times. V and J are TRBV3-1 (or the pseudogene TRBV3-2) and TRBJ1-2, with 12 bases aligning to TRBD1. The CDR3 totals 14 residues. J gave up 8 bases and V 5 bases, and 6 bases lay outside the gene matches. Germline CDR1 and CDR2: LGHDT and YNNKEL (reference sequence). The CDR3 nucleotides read TGTGCCAGCAGCGGGGACAGGGGGCTGTACGGCTACACCTTC. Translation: CASSGDRGLYGYTF.

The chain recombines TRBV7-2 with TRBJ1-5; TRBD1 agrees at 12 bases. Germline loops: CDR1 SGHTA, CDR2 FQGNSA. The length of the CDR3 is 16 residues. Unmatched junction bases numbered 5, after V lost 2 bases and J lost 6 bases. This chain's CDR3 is CASSLSGTGGFQPQHF. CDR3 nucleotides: TGTGCCAGCAGCTTATCCGGGACAGGGGGCTTTCAGCCCCAGCATTTT.